Below are 32 T cell receptor beta chains sequenced from a single sample in a study of blood T cell repertoires in COVID-19. Some clones are missing from TCRdb's copy, which holds only in-frame ones; the method was immunoSEQ multiplex PCR. The sample carries about 280,000 clones, 70% to 90% recorded once. The material sequenced was peripheral blood. The receptors shown here come from a woman aged 70-85 years with acute or convalescent COVID-19.

The chain carries TRBV4-1 and TRBJ1-2; 8 positions match TRBD1. J lost 6 bases, V lost 2 bases, and 11 bases had no gene match. There are 16 residues in the CDR3. Germline V lookup: CDR1 MGHRA, CDR2 YSYEKL. The CDR3 protein is CASSQRTGSEVDGYTF. The CDR3 nucleotides are TGCGCCAGCAGCCAACGGACAGGGAGTGAAGTGGATGGCTACACCTTC.

The rearrangement uses TRBV10-3 and TRBJ1-1, with unresolved D. V dropped 3 bases and J dropped 11 bases, with 13 bases sitting between them. The germline CDR1 and CDR2 sequences are ENHRY and SYGVKD. The CDR3 is made up of 12 amino acids. CDR3 region: CAISELGRKAFF. DNA for the CDR3: TGTGCCATCAGTGAATTGGGGAGAAAGGCTTTCTTT.

The chain uses TRBV2 and TRBJ2-7; 10 bases fit TRBD2. Germline assignment: CDR1 SNHLY and CDR2 FYNNEI. V trimming: 8 bases; J trimming: 1 base; junction bases outside the gene matches: 2. This CDR3 is built from 13 residues. The CDR3 coding sequence is TGTGCCAGCGGTAGCGGGGGGTCCTACGAGCAGTACTTC. Its protein is CASGSGGSYEQYF.

This chain joins TRBV9 and TRBJ2-5; 10 bases align to TRBD2. With V trimmed by 6 bases and J by 2 bases, 4 bases remained unmatched. There are 14 residues in the CDR3. Germline lookup yields CDR1 SGDLS and CDR2 YYNGEE. CDR3 amino acids: CASNQAGGQETQYF. The CDR3 DNA reads as TGTGCCAGCAACCAAGCGGGGGGGCAAGAGACCCAGTACTTC.

The V and J genes are TRBV10-3 and TRBJ1-4, with TRBD1 as a possible D gene (5 bases). V shed 6 bases and J shed 10 bases, with 15 bases lying between them. This CDR3 is 13 amino acids long. Germline V gives CDR1 ENHRY, CDR2 SYGVKD. CDR3 sequence reads: CAIRATGGGKLFF. The CDR3 DNA reads as TGTGCCATCAGGGCCACCGGGGGTGGAAAACTGTTTTTT.

This clone turned up a few times. The chain joins TRBV5-1 to TRBJ2-2, with 9 bases lining up with TRBD1. Germline V gene lookup returns CDR1 SGHRS and CDR2 YFSETQ. Trimming cost V 4 bases and J 3 bases; bases outside gene matches: 4. This CDR3 spans 15 amino acids. Here the CDR3 reads CASSLRDRDTGELFF. Here the CDR3 DNA reads TGCGCCAGCAGCCTCCGGGACAGGGACACCGGGGAGCTGTTTTTT. The entire variable domain, with the rest obtained from reference TRBV5-1 and TRBJ2-2, is as follows: KAGVTQTPRYLIKTRGQQVTLSCSPISGHRSVSWYQQTPGQGLQFLFEYFSETQRNKGNFPGRFSGRQFSNSRSEMNVSTLELGDSALYLCASSLRDRDTGELFFGEGSRLTVL.

This clone came up once. J is TRBJ1-6 and V is TRBV6-5, with D perhaps TRBD1 (5 bases). Trimming cost V 6 bases and J 7 bases, with 13 bases left between them. The CDR3 loop spans 14 amino acids. Germline V gives CDR1 MNHEY, CDR2 SVGAGI. In nucleotides, the CDR3 is TGTGCCAGCAGCCAAGGGGTCCTGAATTCACCCCTCCACTTT. Its translation is CASSQGVLNSPLHF.

The chain has TRBV5-1 and TRBJ2-4, with D maybe TRBD2 (5 bases). The CDR3 runs 11 residues. Trimming stripped 6 bases from V and 8 bases from J, with 9 bases between. In germline, CDR1 is SGHRS, CDR2 YFSETQ. CDR3 loop: CASKMEDIQYF. DNA of the CDR3: TGCGCCAGCAAAATGGAGGACATTCAGTACTTC.

The V gene is TRBV18, the J gene TRBJ1-1; TRBD1 is a possible D gene (6 bases). Germline CDR1 KGHSH, CDR2 LQKENI. The CDR3 has 15 residues. V was shortened by 1 base and J by 1 base, with 10 bases between the two germline ends. CDR3 protein: CASSPQTGPNTEAFF. Written as DNA, the CDR3 is TGTGCCAGCTCACCACAGACAGGACCGAACACTGAAGCTTTCTTT.

The gene calls are TRBV6-5 and TRBJ1-1; D not resolved. This CDR3 has 13 amino acids. The V and J ends lost 6 bases and 6 bases respectively, with 14 bases between them. Germline assignment: CDR1 MNHEY and CDR2 SVGAGI. The CDR3 spells CASRARNPSEAFF. As DNA, the CDR3 is TGTGCCAGCAGGGCCAGGAACCCTTCTGAAGCTTTCTTT.

The chain recombines TRBV2 with TRBJ2-1; TRBD1 matches at 7 bases. Germline trimming cut 6 bases from V and 2 bases from J; bases unmatched to any gene: 4. The CDR3 loop spans 14 amino acids. Germline CDR1 is SNHLY and CDR2 is FYNNEI. CDR3 loop: CASSLQGTYNEQFF. The CDR3 region has the DNA TGTGCCAGCAGCTTACAGGGGACCTACAATGAGCAGTTCTTC.

The CDR3 loop is CASSIELTLRIANGYTF. The CDR3 DNA is TGTGCCAGTAGTATAGAATTGACCTTGAGGATCGCTAACGGCTACACCTTC. The gene calls are TRBV19 and TRBJ1-2; D not certain. Trimming pared 0 bases from V and 8 bases from J, leaving 22 bases between. The length of the CDR3 is 17 residues. Germline assignment: CDR1 LNHDA and CDR2 SQIVND (reference sequence).

The chain has TRBV4-1 and TRBJ1-1; D not resolved. Germline V gene lookup returns CDR1 MGHRA and CDR2 YSYEKL. This CDR3 region has 14 residues. V was cut by 1 base and J by 1 base, with 7 bases left in between. The CDR3 spells CASSQASRNTEAFF. DNA of the CDR3: TGCGCCAGCAGCCAAGCGTCCAGGAACACTGAAGCTTTCTTT.

V gene TRBV14 combines with J gene TRBJ2-3; 8 nucleotides line up with TRBD2. Looked up from germline, CDR1 is SGHDN and CDR2 is FVKESK. V trimming: 4 bases; J trimming: 5 bases; junction bases outside the gene matches: 11. The CDR3 has 16 residues. CDR3 in DNA: TGTGCCAGCAGCCGATCGGGCCGGGGGGGTCAAGATACGCAGTATTTT. It encodes CASSRSGRGGQDTQYF.

This rearrangement joins TRBV19 to TRBJ1-5; D remains unclear. The V end lost 6 bases, the J end lost 0 bases, and 6 bases lay between the germline ends. This CDR3 spans 13 amino acids. From germline, CDR1 is LNHDA and CDR2 SQIVND (reference sequence). CDR3 residues: CASSRDSNQPQHF. In DNA form, the CDR3 reads TGTGCCAGTAGCCGGGATAGCAATCAGCCCCAGCATTTT.

The chain combines TRBV2 with TRBJ1-2; D is unclear. The V gene's germline CDR1 is SNHLY and CDR2 FYNNEI. The CDR3 is 14 residues long. V was pared by 6 bases and J by 1 base, with 12 bases between. The DNA for the CDR3 is TGTGCCAGCAGCCAAGAGGGCGGTAACTATGGCTACACCTTC. Its translation: CASSQEGGNYGYTF.

This rearrangement joins TRBV10-3 to TRBJ2-1; no definite D call. Germline V gives CDR1 ENHRY, CDR2 SYGVKD. Trimming stripped 5 bases from V and 6 bases from J, with 14 bases between. The CDR3 runs to 14 residues. The CDR3 DNA is TGTGCCATCAGTAACCCGTCTAGGAGCAATGAGCAGTTCTTC. This sequence encodes CAISNPSRSNEQFF.

The CDR3 spells CASSFGQVNSPLHF. The DNA of the CDR3 is TGTGCCAGCAGTTTTGGACAGGTTAATTCACCCCTCCACTTT. The chain combines TRBV28 with TRBJ1-6; 7 bases map to TRBD1. Germline values: CDR1 MDHEN, CDR2 SYDVKM. V shed 3 bases, J shed 6 bases, and the junction held 2 bases outside the gene matches. The CDR3 sequence is 14 residues long.

The rearrangement uses TRBV5-1 and TRBJ1-1; D uncertain. Per the germline V gene, CDR1 is SGHRS and CDR2 is YFSETQ. The V and J ends lost 1 base and 1 base respectively, with 8 bases between them. The CDR3 has 14 amino acids. CDR3 nucleotide sequence: TGCGCCAGCAGCTTGCAGGTGTCGAACACTGAAGCTTTCTTT. This sequence encodes CASSLQVSNTEAFF.

The V and J genes are TRBV5-1 and TRBJ2-5; D gene ambiguous. V shed 4 bases and J shed 4 bases, with 8 bases lying between them. Germline values: CDR1 SGHRS, CDR2 YFSETQ. The CDR3 is 12 amino acids. CDR3 nucleotide sequence: TGCGCCAGCAGCCCAGGTAGAGAGACCCAGTACTTC. This codes for CASSPGRETQYF.

The rearrangement links TRBV11-3 to TRBJ2-2, with 7 bases fitting TRBD2. Trimming cost V 3 bases and J 3 bases; bases outside gene matches: 7. CDR3 length: 16 amino acids. Germline V gene data show CDR1 as SGHNT and CDR2 as YENEEA. The DNA for the CDR3 is TGTGCCAGCAGCTTTATAGGGAGGGTGGACACCGGGGAGCTGTTTTTT. This sequence encodes CASSFIGRVDTGELFF.

The chain combines TRBV12-5 with TRBJ1-3, with a tentative D call TRBD1 (5 bases). The ends were cut back, 1 base at V and 3 bases at J, with 13 bases in the middle. The CDR3 is 16 residues long. The germline V gene encodes CDR1 LGHNT and CDR2 FRNRAP. The CDR3 sequence: CASGLGNQGFGNTIYF. The DNA for the CDR3 is TGTGCTAGTGGTTTGGGCAATCAGGGATTTGGAAACACCATATATTTT.

The rearrangement links TRBV10-2 to TRBJ2-7; 9 bases align to TRBD1. After removal of 7 bases from V and 2 bases from J, the junction contained 12 bases not matched to a gene. CDR3 length equals 16 residues. Germline V gives CDR1 WSHSY, CDR2 SAAADI. CDR3 residues: CASTDLGQGITYEQYF. In DNA form, the CDR3 reads TGCGCCAGCACCGATTTGGGACAGGGAATAACCTACGAGCAGTACTTC.

The chain recombines TRBV9 with TRBJ2-5, with D maybe TRBD2 (6 bases). CDR3 length equals 14 residues. Germline CDR1 reads SGDLS; CDR2 reads YYNGEE. Between the trimmed V and J ends, which lost 3 bases and 2 bases, there was a span of 11 bases. The CDR3 nucleotides are TGTGCCAGCAGCGCCTCGGGAGCACAAGAGACCCAGTACTTC. It codes for CASSASGAQETQYF.

The rearrangement joins TRBV6-4 to TRBJ1-2; TRBD1 might be the D (6 bases). The CDR3 runs 13 residues. Germline values: CDR1 MRHNA, CDR2 SNTAGT. V shed 4 bases and J shed 4 bases, with 10 bases lying between them. Here the CDR3 DNA reads TGTGCCAGCAGTGCCGCGGGGGCCTATGGCTACACCTTC. Amino acids: CASSAAGAYGYTF.

J is TRBJ1-1 and V is TRBV7-9, with unresolved D. The CDR3 consists of 16 residues. V was pared by 4 bases and J by 4 bases, with 19 bases between. CDR1 is SEHNR and CDR2 is FQNEAQ in the germline V gene (reference sequence). CDR3 nucleotides: TGTGCCAGCAGCTCTAGGCCGGGGTCTACGTTCACTGAAGCTTTCTTT. Amino acids: CASSSRPGSTFTEAFF.

The rearrangement joins TRBV7-9 to TRBJ1-6, with 7 bases aligning to TRBD1. This CDR3 region has 13 residues. Germline loops: CDR1 SEHNR, CDR2 FQNEAQ (reference sequence). The J segment lost 16 bases and the V segment lost 1 base, leaving 7 bases of the junction unmatched. The CDR3 spells CASSLDGRGSLHF. The CDR3 DNA is TGTGCCAGCAGCTTAGATGGCAGGGGGTCACTCCACTTT.

The genes are TRBV4-1 and TRBJ1-1; 8 bases map to TRBD1. The germline CDR1 and CDR2 sequences are MGHRA and YSYEKL. Trimming at V came to 1 base and at J to 11 bases, leaving 12 bases not matched to a gene. The CDR3 consists of 15 residues. The CDR3 DNA sequence: TGCGCCAGCAGCCAAGTTGGCAGGGGGCCCCCTGGGGCTTTCTTT. Its protein is CASSQVGRGPPGAFF.

In its sample, this clone was seen a few times. This chain connects TRBV12-2 to TRBJ1-1. TRBV12-2 is designated a pseudogene. This CDR3 region has 13 residues. The CDR3 nucleotides read TGTGGAAGTTCCTTGGGGGGACACACTGAAGCTTTCTTT. It encodes CGSSLGGHTEAFF.

This chain links TRBV6-5 with TRBJ1-1, with D possibly being TRBD1 (6 bases). The CDR3 totals 16 residues. V lost 4 bases and J lost 0, with 15 bases in between. The germline V gene encodes CDR1 MNHEY and CDR2 SVGAGI. The CDR3 nucleotides read TGTGCCAGCAGTTCCGGACAGACCCACATGAACACTGAAGCTTTCTTT. It yields the protein CASSSGQTHMNTEAFF.

This clone was counted a single time. The rearrangement joins TRBV19 to TRBJ1-1; tentatively, D is TRBD1 (6 bases). CDR3 length: 16 amino acids. Trimming removed 9 bases from V and 0 bases from J, with 20 bases in between. CDR1 LNHDA and CDR2 SQIVND come from the germline V gene (reference sequence). CDR3 coding DNA: TGTGCCAGCTACCCCTTCGGCACAGGGATGAACACTGAAGCTTTCTTT. This encodes CASYPFGTGMNTEAFF. The entire variable domain, with the rest obtained from reference TRBV19 and TRBJ1-1, is as follows: DGGITQSPKYLFRKEGQNVTLSCEQNLNHDAMYWYRQDPGQGLRLIYYSQIVNDFQKGDIAEGYSVSREKKESFPLTVTSAQKNPTAFYLCASYPFGTGMNTEAFFGQGTRLTVV.

The chain employs TRBV4-1 and TRBJ2-7; no clear D. This CDR3 has 15 amino acids. V was pared by 4 bases and J by 0 bases, with 13 bases between. Germline values: CDR1 MGHRA, CDR2 YSYEKL. CDR3 sequence reads: CASSLEAVSSYEQYF. CDR3 nucleotide sequence: TGCGCCAGCAGCCTCGAGGCAGTCAGCTCCTACGAGCAGTACTTC.